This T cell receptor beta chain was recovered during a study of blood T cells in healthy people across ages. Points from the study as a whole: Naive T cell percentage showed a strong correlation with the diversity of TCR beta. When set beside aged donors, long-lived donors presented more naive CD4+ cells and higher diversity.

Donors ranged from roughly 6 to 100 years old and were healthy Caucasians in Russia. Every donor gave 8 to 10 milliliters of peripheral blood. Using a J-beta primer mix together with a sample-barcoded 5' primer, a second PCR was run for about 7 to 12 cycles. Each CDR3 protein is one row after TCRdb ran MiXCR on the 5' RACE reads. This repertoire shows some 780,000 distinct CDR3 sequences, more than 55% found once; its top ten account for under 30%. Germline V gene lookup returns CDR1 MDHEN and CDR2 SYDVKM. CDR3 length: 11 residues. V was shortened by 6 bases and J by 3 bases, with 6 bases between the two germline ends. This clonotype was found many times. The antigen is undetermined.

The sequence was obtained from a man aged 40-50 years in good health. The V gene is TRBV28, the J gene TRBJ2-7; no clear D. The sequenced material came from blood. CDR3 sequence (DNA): TGTGCCAGCAGCTTTGACTACGAGCAGTACTTC. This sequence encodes CASSFDYEQYF.